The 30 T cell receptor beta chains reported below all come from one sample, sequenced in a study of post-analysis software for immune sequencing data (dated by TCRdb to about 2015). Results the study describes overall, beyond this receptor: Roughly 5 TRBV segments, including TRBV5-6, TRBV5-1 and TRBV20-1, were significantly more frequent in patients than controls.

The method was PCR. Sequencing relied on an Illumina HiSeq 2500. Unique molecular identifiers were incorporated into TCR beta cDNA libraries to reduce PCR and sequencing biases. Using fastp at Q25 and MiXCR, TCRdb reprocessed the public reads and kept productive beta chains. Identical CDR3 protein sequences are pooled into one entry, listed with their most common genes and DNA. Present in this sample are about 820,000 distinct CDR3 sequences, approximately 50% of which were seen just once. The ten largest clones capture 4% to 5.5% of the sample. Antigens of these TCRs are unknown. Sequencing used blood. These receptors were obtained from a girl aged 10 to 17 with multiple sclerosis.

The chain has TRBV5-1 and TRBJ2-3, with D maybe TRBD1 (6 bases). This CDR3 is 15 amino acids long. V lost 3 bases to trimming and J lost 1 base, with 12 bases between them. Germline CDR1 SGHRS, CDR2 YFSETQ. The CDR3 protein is CASSSTGTRTDTQYF. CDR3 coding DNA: TGCGCCAGCAGCTCCACAGGGACCCGCACAGATACGCAGTATTTT.

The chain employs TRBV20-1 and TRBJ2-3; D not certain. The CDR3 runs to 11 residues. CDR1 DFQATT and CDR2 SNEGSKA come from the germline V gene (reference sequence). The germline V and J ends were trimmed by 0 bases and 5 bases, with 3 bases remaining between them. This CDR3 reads CSARDRDTQYF. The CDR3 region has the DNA TGCAGTGCTAGAGATAGAGATACGCAGTATTTT.

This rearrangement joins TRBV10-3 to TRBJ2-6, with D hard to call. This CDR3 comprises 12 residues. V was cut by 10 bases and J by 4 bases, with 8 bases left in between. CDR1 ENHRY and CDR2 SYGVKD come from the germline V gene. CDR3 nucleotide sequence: TGTGCCACGACTTCCGGGGCCAACGTCCTGACTTTC. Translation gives CATTSGANVLTF.

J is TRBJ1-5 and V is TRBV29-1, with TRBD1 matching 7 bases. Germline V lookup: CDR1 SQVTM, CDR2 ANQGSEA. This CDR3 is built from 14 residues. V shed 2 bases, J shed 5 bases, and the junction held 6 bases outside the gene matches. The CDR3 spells CSVESDRAHQPQHF. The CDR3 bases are TGCAGCGTTGAAAGCGACAGGGCTCATCAGCCCCAGCATTTT. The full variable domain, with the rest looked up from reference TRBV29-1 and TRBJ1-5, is SAVISQKPSRDICQRGTSLTIQCQVDSQVTMMFWYRQQPGQSLTLIATANQGSEATYESGFVIDKFPISRPNLTFSTLTVSNMSPEDSSIYLCSVESDRAHQPQHFGDGTRLSIL.

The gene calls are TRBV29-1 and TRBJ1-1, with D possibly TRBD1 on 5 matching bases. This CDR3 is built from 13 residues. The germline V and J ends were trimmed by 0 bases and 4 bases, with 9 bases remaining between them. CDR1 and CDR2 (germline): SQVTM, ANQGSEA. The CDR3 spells CSVEDQGRTEAFF. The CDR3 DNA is TGCAGCGTTGAAGATCAGGGTCGCACTGAAGCTTTCTTT.

CDR3 protein: CAISDGSGGQETQYF. The CDR3 bases are TGTGCCATCAGTGACGGTAGCGGGGGGCAAGAGACCCAGTACTTC. The rearrangement links TRBV10-3 to TRBJ2-5, with 10 bases that match TRBD2. The V gene's germline CDR1 is ENHRY and CDR2 SYGVKD. This CDR3 comprises 15 residues. V lost 3 bases and J lost 2; bases outside the gene matches: 3.

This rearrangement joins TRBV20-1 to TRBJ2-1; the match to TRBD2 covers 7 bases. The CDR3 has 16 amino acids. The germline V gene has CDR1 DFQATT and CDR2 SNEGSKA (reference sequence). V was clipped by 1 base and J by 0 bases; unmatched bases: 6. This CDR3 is CSARGGGSGSYNEQFF. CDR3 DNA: TGCAGTGCTAGAGGGGGGGGGTCCGGCTCCTACAATGAGCAGTTCTTC.

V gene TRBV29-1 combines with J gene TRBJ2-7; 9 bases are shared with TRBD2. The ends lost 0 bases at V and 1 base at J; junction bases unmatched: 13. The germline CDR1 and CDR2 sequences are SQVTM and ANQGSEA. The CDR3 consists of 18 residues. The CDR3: CSVEDRDGAGGWSYEQYF. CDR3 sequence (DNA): TGCAGCGTTGAAGATCGGGATGGAGCGGGAGGATGGTCCTACGAGCAGTACTTC.

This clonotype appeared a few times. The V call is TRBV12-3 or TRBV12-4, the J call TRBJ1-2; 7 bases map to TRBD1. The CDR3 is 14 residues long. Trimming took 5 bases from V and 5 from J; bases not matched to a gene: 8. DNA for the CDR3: TGTGCCAGCAGTAGAACACAGGGGTGGTATGGCTACACCTTC. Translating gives CASSRTQGWYGYTF.

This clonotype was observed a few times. The CDR3 spells CASSLEDRGRETQYF. The CDR3 DNA follows: TGTGCCAGCAGCTTGGAGGACAGGGGGAGAGAGACCCAGTACTTC. This chain links TRBV5-5 with TRBJ2-5; 10 bases match TRBD1. V lost 0 bases and J lost 4; bases outside the gene matches: 3. There are 15 residues in the CDR3. Per the germline V gene, CDR1 is SGHKS and CDR2 is YYEKEE (reference sequence).

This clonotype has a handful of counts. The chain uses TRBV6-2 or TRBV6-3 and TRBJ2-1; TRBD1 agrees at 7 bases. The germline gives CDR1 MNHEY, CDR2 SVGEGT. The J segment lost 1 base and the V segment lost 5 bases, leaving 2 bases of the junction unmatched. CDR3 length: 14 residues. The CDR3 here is CASSGQASYNEQFF. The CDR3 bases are TGTGCCAGCAGTGGACAGGCTTCCTACAATGAGCAGTTCTTC.

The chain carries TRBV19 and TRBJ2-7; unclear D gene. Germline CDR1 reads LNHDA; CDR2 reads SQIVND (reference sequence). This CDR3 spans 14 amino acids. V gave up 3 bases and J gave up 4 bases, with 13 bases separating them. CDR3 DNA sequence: TGTGCCAGTAGTATTGACATCGCTCGATACGAGCAGTACTTC. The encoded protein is CASSIDIARYEQYF.

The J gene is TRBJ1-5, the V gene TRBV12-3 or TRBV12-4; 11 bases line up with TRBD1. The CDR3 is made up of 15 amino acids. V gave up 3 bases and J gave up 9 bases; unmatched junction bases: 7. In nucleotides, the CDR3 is TGTGCCAGCAGTTTCAGGGACAGGGGGGCCGCGCCCCAGCATTTT. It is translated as CASSFRDRGAAPQHF.

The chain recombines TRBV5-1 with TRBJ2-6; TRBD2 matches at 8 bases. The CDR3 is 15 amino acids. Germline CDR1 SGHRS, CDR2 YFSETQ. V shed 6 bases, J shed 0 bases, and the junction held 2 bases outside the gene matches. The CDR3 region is CASTGGVSGANVLTF. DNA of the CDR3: TGCGCCAGCACGGGAGGGGTCTCTGGGGCCAACGTCCTGACTTTC.

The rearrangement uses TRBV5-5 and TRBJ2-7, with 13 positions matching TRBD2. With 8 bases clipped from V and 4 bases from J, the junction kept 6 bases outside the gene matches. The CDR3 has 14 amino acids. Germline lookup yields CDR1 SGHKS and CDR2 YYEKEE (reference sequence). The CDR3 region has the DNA TGTGCCAGTCAATCGACTAGCGGGAGGTACGAGCAGTACTTC. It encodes CASQSTSGRYEQYF. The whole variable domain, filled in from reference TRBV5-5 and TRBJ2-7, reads DAGVTQSPTHLIKTRGQQVTLRCSPISGHKSVSWYQQVLGQGPQFIFQYYEKEERGRGNFPDRFSARQFPNYSSELNVNALLLGDSALYLCASQSTSGRYEQYFGPGTRLTVT.

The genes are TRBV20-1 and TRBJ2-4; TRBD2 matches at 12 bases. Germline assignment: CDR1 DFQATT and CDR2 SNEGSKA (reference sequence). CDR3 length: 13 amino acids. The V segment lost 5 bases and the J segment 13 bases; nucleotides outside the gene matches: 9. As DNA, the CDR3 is TGCAGTGCTCCGGCTAGCGGGAGGGGTGAGCAGTACTTC. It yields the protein CSAPASGRGEQYF.

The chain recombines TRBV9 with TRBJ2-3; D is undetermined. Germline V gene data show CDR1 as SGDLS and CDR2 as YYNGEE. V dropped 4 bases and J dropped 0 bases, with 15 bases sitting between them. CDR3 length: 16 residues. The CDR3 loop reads CASSSLGAPSTDTQYF. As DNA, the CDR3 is TGTGCCAGCAGCTCCCTTGGCGCCCCTAGCACAGATACGCAGTATTTT.

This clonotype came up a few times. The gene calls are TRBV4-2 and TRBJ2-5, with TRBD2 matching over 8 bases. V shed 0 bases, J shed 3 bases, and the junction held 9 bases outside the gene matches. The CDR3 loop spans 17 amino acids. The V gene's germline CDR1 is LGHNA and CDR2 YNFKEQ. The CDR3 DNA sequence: TGTGCCAGCAGCCAAGATCCCCGGTCGGGGGGGGAAGAGACCCAGTACTTC. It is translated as CASSQDPRSGGEETQYF.

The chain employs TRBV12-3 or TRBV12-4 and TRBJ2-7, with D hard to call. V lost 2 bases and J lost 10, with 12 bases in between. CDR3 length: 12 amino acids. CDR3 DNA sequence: TGTGCCAGCAGTTTAAGGCTAGTGGGCCAGTACTTC. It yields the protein CASSLRLVGQYF.

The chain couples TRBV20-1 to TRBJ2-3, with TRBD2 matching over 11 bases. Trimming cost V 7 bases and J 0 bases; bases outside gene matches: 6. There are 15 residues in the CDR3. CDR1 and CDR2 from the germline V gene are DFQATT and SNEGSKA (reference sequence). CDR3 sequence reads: CSGRLAGPSTDTQYF. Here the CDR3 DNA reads TGCAGTGGGAGACTAGCGGGGCCTAGCACAGATACGCAGTATTTT.

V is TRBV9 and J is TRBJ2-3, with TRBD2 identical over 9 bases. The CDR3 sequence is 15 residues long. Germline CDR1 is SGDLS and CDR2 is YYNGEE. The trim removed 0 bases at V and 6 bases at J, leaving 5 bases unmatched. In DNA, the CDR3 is TGTGCCAGCAGCGTAGGCGGGGGGGCAAAGGATACGCAGTATTTT. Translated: CASSVGGGAKDTQYF.

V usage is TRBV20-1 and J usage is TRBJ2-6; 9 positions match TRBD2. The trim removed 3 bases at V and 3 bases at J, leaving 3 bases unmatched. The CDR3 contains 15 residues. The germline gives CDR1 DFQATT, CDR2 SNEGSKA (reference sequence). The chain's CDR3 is CSASRLAVGANVLTF. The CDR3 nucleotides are TGCAGTGCTAGCAGACTAGCGGTTGGGGCCAACGTCCTGACTTTC.

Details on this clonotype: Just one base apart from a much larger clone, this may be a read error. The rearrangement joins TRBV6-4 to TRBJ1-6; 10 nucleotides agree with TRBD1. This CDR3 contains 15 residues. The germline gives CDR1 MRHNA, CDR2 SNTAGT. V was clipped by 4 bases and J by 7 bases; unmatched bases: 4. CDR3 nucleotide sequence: TGTGCCAGCAGTGGCTCGACAGGGGGCAATTCACCCCTCCACTTT. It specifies CASSGSTGGNSPLHF.

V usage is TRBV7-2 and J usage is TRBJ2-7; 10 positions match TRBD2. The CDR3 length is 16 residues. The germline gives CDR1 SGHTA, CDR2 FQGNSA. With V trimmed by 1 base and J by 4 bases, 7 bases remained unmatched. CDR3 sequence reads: CASSLVASGSNYEQYF. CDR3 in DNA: TGTGCCAGCAGCTTAGTCGCTAGCGGGAGTAATTACGAGCAGTACTTC.

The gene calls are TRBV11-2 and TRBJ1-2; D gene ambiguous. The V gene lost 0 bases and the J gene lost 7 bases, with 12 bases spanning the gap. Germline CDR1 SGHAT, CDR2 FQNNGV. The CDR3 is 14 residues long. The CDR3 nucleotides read TGTGCCAGCAGCTTAGATCCTCCGGCGAGTGGCTACACCTTC. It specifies CASSLDPPASGYTF.

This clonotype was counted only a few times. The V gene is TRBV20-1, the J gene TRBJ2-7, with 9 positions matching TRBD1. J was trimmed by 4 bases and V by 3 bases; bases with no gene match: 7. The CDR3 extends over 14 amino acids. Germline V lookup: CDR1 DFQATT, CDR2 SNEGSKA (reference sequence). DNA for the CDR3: TGCAGTGCTAGCGGACAGGGGATAAATTACGAGCAGTACTTC. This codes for CSASGQGINYEQYF.

In DNA form, the CDR3 reads TGTGCCAGCAGTAAAGGGACCAGGGTACGCAATCAGCCCCAGCATTTT. Translating gives CASSKGTRVRNQPQHF. The gene calls are TRBV7-2 and TRBJ1-5; possible D gene TRBD1, 5 bases. Trimming pared 6 bases from V and 2 bases from J, leaving 17 bases between. The germline V gene has CDR1 SGHTA and CDR2 FQGNSA. The CDR3 length is 16 residues.

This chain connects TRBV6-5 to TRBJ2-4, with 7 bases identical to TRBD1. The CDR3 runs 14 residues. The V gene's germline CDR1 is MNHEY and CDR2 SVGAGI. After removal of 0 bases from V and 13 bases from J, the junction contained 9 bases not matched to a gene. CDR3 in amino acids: CASSYSTGANEQYF. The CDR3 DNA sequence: TGTGCCAGCAGTTACTCAACAGGGGCAAATGAGCAGTACTTC.

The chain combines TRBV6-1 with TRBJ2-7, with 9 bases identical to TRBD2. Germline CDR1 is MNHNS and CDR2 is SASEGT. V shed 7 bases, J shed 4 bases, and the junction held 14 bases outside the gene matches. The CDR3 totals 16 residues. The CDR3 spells CASITDPLAGRYEQYF. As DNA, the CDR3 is TGTGCCAGCATCACCGACCCGCTAGCGGGAAGGTACGAGCAGTACTTC.

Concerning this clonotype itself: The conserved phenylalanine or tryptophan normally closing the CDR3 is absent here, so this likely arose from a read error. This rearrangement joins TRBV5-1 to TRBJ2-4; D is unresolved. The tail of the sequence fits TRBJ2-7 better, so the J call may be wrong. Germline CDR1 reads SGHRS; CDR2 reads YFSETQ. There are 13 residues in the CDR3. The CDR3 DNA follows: TGCGCCAGCAGCTATCGATCTGACGACGAGCAGTACTGC. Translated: CASSYRSDDEQYC.